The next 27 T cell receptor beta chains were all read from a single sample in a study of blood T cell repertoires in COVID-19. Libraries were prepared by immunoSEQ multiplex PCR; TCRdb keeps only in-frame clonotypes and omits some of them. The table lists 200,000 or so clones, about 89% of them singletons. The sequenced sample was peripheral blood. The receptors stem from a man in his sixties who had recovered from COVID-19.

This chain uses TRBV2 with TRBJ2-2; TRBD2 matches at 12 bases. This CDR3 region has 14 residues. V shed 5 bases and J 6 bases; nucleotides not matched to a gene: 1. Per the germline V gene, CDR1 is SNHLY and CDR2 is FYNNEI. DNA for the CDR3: TGTGCCAGCAGTTCTAGCGGGGGGGCCGGGGAGCTGTTTTTT. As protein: CASSSSGGAGELFF.

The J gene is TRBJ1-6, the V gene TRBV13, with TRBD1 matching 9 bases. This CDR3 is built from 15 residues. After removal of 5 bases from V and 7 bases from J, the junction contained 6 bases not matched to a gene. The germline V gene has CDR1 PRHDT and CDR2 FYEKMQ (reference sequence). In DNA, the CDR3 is TGTGCCAGCAGCCAACGGGACAGGGACAATTCACCCCTCCACTTT. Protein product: CASSQRDRDNSPLHF.

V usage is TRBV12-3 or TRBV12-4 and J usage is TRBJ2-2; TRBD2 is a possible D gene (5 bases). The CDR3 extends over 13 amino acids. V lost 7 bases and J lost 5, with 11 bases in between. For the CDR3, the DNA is TGTGCCAGCACCAGGACTCCTACCGGGGAGCTGTTTTTT. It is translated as CASTRTPTGELFF.

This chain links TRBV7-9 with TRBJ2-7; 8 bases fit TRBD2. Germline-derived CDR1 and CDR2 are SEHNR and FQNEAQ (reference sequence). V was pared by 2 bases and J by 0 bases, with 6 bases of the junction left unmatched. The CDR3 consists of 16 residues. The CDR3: CASSLLGGRSSYEQYF. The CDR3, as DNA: TGTGCCAGCAGCTTATTGGGCGGGAGGAGCTCCTACGAGCAGTACTTC.

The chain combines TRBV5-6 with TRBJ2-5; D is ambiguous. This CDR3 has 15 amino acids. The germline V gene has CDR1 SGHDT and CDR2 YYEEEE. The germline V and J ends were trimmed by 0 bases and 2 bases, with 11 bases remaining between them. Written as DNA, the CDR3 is TGTGCCAGCAGCTTGGCTAGAGGTGCGCAAGAGACCCAGTACTTC. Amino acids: CASSLARGAQETQYF.

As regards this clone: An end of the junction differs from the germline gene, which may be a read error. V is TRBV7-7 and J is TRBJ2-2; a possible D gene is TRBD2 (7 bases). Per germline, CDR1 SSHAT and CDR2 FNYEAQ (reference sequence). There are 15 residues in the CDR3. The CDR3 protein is CASSLEGGVTGELFF. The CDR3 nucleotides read TGTGCTAGCAGCTTAGAAGGGGGGGTCACCGGGGAGCTGTTTTTT.

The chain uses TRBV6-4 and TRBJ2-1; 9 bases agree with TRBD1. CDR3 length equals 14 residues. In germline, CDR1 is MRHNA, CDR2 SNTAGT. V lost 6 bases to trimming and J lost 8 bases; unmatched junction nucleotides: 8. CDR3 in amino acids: CASRKQGAGDEQFF. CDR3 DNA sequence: TGTGCCAGCAGAAAACAGGGGGCTGGGGATGAGCAGTTCTTC.

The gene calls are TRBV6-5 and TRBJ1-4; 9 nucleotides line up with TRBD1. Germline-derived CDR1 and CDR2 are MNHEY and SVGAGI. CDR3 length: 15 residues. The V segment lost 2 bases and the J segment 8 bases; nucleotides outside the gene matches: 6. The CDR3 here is CASSYGGQGSEKLFF. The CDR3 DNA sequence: TGTGCCAGCAGTTACGGGGGACAGGGAAGCGAAAAACTGTTTTTT.

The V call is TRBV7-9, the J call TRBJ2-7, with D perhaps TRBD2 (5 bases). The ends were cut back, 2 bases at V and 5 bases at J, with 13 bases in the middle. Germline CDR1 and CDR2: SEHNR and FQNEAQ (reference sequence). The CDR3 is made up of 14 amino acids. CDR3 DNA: TGTGCCAGCAGCTTATTCGGGATTAGGAACGAGCAGTACTTC. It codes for CASSLFGIRNEQYF.

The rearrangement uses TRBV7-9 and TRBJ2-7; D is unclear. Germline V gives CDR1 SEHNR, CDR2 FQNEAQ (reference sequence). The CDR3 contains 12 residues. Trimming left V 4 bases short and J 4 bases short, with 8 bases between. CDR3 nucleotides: TGTGCCAGCAGCTCAGTCTCATACGAGCAGTACTTC. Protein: CASSSVSYEQYF.

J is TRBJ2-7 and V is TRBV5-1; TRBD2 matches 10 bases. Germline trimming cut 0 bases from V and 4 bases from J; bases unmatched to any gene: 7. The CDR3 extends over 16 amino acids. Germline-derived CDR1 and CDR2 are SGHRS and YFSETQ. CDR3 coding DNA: TGCGCCAGCAGCTTGGGAGGGTCTAGCGGGAGTTACGAGCAGTACTTC. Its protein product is CASSLGGSSGSYEQYF.

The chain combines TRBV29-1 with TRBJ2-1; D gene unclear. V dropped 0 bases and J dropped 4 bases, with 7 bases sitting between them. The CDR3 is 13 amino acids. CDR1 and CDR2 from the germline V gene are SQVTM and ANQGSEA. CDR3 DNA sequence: TGCAGCGTTGAAGAACAGACGTACAATGAGCAGTTCTTC. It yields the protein CSVEEQTYNEQFF.

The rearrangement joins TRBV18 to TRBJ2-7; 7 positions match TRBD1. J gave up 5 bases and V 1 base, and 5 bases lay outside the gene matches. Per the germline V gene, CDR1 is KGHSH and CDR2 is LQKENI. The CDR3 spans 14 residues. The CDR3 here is CASSPHRDSDEQYF. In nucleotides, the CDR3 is TGTGCCAGCTCACCACACAGGGACAGTGACGAGCAGTACTTC.

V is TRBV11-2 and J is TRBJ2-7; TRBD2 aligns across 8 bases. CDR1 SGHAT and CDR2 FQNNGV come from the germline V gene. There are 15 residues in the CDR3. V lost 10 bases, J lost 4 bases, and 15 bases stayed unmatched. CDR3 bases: TGTGCCACTTCCCCTTACGGTAGCGGGGTTTACGAGCAGTACTTC. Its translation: CATSPYGSGVYEQYF.

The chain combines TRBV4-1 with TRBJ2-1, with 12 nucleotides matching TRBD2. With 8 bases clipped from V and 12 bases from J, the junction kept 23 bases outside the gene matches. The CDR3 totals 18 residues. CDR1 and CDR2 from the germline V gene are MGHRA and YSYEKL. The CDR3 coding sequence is TGCGCCAGCCGCAGCCAAGAGTTCAGTCTGACTAGCGGGGGCTTGCAGTTCTTC. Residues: CASRSQEFSLTSGGLQFF.

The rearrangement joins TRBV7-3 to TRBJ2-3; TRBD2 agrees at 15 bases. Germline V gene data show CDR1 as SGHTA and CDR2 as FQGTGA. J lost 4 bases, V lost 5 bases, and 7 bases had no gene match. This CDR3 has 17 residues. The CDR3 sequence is CASSLGLAGGSPDTQYF. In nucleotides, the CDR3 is TGTGCCAGCAGCCTCGGACTAGCGGGAGGGAGCCCAGATACGCAGTATTTT.

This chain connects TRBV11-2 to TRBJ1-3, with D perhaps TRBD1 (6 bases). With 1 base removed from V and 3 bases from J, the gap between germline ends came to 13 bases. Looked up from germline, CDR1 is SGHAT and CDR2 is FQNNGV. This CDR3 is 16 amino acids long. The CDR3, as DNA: TGTGCCAGCAGCTTAGTTGCACAGGGCGGTGGAAACACCATATATTTT. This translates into CASSLVAQGGGNTIYF.

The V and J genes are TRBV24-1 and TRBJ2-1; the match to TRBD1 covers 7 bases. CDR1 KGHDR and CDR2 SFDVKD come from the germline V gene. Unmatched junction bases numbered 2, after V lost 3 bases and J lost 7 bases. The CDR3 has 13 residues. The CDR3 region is CATSDGQVNEQFF. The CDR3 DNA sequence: TGTGCCACCAGTGATGGACAGGTAAATGAGCAGTTCTTC.

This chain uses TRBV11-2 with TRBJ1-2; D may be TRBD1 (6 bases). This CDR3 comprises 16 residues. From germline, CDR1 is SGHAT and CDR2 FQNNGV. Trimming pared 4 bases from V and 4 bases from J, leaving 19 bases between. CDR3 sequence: CASSSNDRSLFYGYTF. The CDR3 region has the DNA TGTGCCAGCAGCTCCAACGACAGGAGTTTATTCTATGGCTACACCTTC.

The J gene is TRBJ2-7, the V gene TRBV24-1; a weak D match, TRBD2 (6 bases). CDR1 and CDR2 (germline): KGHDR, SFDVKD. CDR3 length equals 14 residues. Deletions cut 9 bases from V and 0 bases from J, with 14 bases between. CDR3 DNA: TGTGCCACCGAGAGCCGGGGGAACTCCTACGAGCAGTACTTC. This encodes CATESRGNSYEQYF.

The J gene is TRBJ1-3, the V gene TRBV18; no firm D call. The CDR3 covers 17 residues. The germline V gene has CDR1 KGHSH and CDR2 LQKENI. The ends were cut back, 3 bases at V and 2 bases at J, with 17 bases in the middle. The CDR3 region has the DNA TGTGCCAGCTCACCTGGAGTGCGGCCTACCACTGGAAACACCATATATTTT. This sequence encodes CASSPGVRPTTGNTIYF.

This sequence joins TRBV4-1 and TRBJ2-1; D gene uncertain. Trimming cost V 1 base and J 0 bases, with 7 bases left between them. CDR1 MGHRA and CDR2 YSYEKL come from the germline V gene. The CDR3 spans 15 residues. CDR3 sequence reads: CASSQGARSYNEQFF. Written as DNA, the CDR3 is TGCGCCAGCAGCCAAGGGGCCCGCTCCTACAATGAGCAGTTCTTC.

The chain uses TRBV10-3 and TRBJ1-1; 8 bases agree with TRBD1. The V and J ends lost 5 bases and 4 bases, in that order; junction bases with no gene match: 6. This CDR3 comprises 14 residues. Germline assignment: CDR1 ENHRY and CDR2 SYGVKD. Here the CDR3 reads CAISTSDRVTEAFF. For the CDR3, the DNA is TGTGCCATCAGTACCTCGGACAGGGTCACTGAAGCTTTCTTT.

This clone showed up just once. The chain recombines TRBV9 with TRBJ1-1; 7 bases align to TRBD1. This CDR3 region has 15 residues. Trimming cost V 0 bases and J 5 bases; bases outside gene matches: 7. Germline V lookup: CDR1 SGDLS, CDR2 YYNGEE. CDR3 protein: CASSVGGGAGTEAFF. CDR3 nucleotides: TGTGCCAGCAGCGTAGGAGGGGGCGCAGGGACTGAAGCTTTCTTT.

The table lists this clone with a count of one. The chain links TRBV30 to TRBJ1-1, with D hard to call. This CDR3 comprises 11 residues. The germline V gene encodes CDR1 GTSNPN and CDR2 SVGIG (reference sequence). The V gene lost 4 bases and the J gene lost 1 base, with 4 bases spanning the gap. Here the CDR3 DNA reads TGTGCCTGGATCAGGAACACTGAAGCTTTCTTT. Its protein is CAWIRNTEAFF.

The CDR3 loop is CASSPSGQGDPKLFF. The CDR3 bases are TGTGCCAGCTCACCAAGCGGACAGGGGGACCCAAAACTGTTTTTT. This chain uses TRBV18 with TRBJ1-4; TRBD1 matches at 10 bases. Germline loops: CDR1 KGHSH, CDR2 LQKENI. The CDR3 runs to 15 residues. V was pared by 2 bases and J by 10 bases, with 7 bases of the junction left unmatched.

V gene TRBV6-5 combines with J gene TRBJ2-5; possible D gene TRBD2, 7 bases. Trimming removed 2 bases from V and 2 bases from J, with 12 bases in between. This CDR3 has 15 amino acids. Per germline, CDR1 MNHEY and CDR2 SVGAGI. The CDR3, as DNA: TGTGCCAGCAGTTACGAAGGGGGGGGGCAAGAGACCCAGTACTTC. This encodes CASSYEGGGQETQYF.